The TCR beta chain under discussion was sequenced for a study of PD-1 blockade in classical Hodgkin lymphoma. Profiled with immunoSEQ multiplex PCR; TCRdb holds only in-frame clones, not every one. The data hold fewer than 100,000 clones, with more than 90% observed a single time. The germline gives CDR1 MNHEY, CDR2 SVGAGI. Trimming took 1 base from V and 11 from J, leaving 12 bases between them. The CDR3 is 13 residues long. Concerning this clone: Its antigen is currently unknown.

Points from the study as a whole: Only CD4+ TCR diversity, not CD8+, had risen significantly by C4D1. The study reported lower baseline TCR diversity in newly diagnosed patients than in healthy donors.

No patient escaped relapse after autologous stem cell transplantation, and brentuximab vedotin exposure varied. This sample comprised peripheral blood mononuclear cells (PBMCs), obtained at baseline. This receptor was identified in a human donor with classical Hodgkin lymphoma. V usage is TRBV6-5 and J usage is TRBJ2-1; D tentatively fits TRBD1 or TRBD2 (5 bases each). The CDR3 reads CASSYFTGAQQFF. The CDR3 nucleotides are TGTGCCAGCAGTTACTTCACCGGGGCCCAGCAGTTCTTC.